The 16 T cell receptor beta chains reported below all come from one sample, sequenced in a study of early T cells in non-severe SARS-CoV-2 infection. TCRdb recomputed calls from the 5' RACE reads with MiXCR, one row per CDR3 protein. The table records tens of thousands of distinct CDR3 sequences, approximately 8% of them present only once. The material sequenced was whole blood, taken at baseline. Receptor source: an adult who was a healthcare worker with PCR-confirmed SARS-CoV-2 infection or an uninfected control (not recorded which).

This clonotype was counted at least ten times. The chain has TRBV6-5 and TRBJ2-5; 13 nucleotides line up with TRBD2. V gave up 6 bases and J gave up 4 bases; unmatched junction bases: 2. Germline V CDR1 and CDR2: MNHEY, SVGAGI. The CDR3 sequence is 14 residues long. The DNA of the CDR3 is TGTGCCAGCAGACGGACTAGCGGGAGAGAGACCCAGTACTTC. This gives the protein CASRRTSGRETQYF.

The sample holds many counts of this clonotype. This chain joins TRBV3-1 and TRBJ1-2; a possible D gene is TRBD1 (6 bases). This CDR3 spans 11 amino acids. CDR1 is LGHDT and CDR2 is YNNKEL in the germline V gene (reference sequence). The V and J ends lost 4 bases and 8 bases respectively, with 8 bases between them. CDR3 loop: CASSLGAGYTF. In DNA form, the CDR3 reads TGTGCCAGCAGCCTGGGGGCCGGCTACACCTTC.

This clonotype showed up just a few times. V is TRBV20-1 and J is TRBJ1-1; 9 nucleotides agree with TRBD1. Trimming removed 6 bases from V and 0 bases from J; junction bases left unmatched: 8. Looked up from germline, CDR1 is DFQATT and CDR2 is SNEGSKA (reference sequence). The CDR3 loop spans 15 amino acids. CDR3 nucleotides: TGCAGTGCGGACGGGACAGGGATGTTGAACACTGAAGCTTTCTTT. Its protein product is CSADGTGMLNTEAFF.

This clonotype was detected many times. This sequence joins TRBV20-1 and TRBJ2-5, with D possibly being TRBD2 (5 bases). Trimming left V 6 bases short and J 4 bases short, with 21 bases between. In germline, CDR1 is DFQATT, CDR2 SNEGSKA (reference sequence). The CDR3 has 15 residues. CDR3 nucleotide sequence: TGCAGTGCCCGACCCCGGGAAGCGTTAGTAGAGACCCAGTACTTC. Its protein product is CSARPREALVETQYF.

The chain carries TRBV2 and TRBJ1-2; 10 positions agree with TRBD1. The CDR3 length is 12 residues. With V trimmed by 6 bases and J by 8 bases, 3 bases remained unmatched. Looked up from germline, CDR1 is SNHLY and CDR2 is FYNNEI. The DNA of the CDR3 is TGTGCCAGCAGGGGACAGGGGAGAGGCTACACCTTC. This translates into CASRGQGRGYTF.

The CDR3 coding sequence is TGTGCCAGCAGTTCCTCCCTAGCATATACGCAGTATTTT. Protein: CASSSSLAYTQYF. V gene TRBV27 combines with J gene TRBJ2-3; the D gene is possibly TRBD2 (5 bases). CDR3 length: 13 residues. Trimming left V 4 bases short and J 7 bases short, with 12 bases between. Germline loops: CDR1 MNHEY, CDR2 SMNVEV (reference sequence).

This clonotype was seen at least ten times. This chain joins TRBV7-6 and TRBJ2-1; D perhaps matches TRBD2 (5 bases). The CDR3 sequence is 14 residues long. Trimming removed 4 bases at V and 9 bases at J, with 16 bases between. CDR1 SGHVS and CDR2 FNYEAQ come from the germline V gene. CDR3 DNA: TGTGCCAGCAGCTCCCTTATCCTGGCGGGTGAGCAGTTCTTC. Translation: CASSSLILAGEQFF.

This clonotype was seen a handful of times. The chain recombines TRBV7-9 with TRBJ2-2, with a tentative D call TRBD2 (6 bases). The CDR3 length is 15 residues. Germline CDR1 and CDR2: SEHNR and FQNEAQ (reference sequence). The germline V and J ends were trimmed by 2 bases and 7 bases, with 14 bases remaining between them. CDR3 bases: TGTGCCAGCAGCTTATCGGGAGTGGGCAGCGGGGAGCTGTTTTTT. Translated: CASSLSGVGSGELFF.

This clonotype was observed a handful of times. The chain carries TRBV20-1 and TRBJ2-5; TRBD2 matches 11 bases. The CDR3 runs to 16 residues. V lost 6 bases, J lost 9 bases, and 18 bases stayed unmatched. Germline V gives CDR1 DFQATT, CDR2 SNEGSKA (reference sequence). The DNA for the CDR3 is TGCAGTGCCGACCGAAATCCAACTAGCGGGGGCGGGGCCCAGTACTTC. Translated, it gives CSADRNPTSGGGAQYF.

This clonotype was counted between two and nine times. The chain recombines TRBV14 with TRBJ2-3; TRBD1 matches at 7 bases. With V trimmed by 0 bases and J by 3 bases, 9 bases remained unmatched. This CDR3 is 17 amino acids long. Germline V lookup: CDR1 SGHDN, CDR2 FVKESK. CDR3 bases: TGTGCCAGCAGCCAAGATGACAGGGCTGTAGGGACAGATACGCAGTATTTT. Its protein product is CASSQDDRAVGTDTQYF.

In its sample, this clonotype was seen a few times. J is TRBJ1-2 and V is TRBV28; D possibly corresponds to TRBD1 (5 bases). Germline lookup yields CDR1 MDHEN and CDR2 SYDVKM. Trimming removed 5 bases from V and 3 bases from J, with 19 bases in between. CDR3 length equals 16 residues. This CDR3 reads CASSGPLGTTYYGYTF. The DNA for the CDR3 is TGTGCCAGCAGTGGGCCCTTGGGGACTACTTACTATGGCTACACCTTC.

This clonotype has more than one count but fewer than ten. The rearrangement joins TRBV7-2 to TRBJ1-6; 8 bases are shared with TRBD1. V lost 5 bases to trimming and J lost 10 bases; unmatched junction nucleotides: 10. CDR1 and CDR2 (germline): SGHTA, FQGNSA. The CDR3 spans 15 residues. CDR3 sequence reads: CASSTRRDRGSPLHF. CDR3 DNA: TGTGCCAGCAGCACCCGAAGAGACAGGGGATCACCCCTCCACTTT.

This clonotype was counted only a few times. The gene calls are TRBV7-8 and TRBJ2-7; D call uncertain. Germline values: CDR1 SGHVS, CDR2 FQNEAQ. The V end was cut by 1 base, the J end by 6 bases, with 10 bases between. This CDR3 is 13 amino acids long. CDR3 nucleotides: TGTGCCAGCAGCTTAGGGGCGGCATTCGAGCAGTACTTC. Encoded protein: CASSLGAAFEQYF.

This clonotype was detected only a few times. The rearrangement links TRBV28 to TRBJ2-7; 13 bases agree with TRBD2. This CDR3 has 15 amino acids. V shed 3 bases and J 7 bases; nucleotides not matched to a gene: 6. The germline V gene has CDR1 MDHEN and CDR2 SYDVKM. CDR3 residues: CASSFRLAGGGEQYF. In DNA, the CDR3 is TGTGCCAGCAGTTTCAGACTAGCGGGAGGTGGTGAGCAGTACTTC.

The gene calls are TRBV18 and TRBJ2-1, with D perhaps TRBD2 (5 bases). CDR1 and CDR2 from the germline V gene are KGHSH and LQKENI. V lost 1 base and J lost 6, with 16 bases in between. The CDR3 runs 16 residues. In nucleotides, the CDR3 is TGTGCCAGCTCACCACGGACGGGGTCGGGAAGCAATGAGCAGTTCTTC. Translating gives CASSPRTGSGSNEQFF. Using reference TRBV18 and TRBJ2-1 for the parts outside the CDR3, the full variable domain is NAGVMQNPRHLVRRRGQEARLRCSPMKGHSHVYWYRQLPEEGLKFMVYLQKENIIDESGMPKERFSAEFPKEGPSILRIQQVVRGDSAAYFCASSPRTGSGSNEQFFGPGTRLTVL.

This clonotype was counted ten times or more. The DNA of the CDR3 is TGTGCCAGCAGCCGGCGGGGGGTCTTCACAGATACGCAGTATTTT. Translated, it gives CASSRRGVFTDTQYF. The V and J genes are TRBV14 and TRBJ2-3, with TRBD2 matching 8 bases. CDR1 and CDR2 (germline): SGHDN, FVKESK. V lost 4 bases and J lost 2; bases outside the gene matches: 5. The CDR3 is made up of 15 amino acids.